This TCR beta chain came from a study of cytotoxic CD8 clonotypes in ibrutinib-treated CLL. For the study at large: Mean yields were almost 260,000 productive templates and under 100,000 productive rearrangements per sample.

Points from the study as a whole: An increase in clonality occurred at ibrutinib response, followed by a return toward baseline at progression. Age-matched healthy donor levels were exceeded by baseline clonality, which tracked circulating CD8+ T-cell counts.

Germline-derived CDR1 and CDR2 are SEHNR and FQNEAQ (reference sequence). The CDR3 has 17 residues. V lost 1 base and J 0 bases, leaving 16 bases between the germline ends. The assay was immunoSEQ multiplex PCR, and TCRdb's table has in-frame clones only and misses some. The sample has 250,000 or so clones, under 75% seen once. Concerning this clone itself: Its antigen is not identified.

The source is a human donor with chronic lymphocytic leukemia. This rearrangement joins TRBV7-9 to TRBJ2-7; a possible D gene is TRBD2 (6 bases). The material was PBMCs, obtained after 24 months of ibrutinib treatment. The CDR3 bases are TGTGCCAGCAGCTTAGGCAGAGGAGGGCGACCCTCCTACGAGCAGTACTTC. Translated: CASSLGRGGRPSYEQYF.